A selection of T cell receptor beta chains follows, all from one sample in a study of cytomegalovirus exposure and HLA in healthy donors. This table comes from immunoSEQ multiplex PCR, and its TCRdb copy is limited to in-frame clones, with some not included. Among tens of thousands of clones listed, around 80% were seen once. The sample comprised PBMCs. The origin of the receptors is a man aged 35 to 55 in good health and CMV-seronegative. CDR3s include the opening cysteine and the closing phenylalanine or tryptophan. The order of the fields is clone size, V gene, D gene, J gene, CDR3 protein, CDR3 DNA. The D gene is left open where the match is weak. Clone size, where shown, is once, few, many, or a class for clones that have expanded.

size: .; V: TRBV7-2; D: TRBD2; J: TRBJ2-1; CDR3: CASSPQGTSVGNEQFF; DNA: TGTGCCAGCAGCCCCCAGGGGACTAGCGTCGGGAATGAGCAGTTCTTC
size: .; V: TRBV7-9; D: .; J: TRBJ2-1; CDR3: CASSQIGGKDYNEQFF; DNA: TGTGCCAGCAGTCAGATCGGGGGAAAGGACTACAATGAGCAGTTCTTC
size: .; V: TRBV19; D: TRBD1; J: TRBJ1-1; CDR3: CASSIDTRGQGARNTEAFF; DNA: TGTGCCAGTAGTATAGATACGAGGGGACAGGGGGCGAGAAACACTGAAGCTTTCTTT
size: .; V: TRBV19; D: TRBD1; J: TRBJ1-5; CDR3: CASSTTGVGQPQHF; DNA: TGTGCCAGTAGCACCACAGGGGTGGGGCAGCCCCAGCATTTT
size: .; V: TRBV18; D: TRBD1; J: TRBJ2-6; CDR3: CASSPGTGRLSGANVLTF; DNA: TGTGCCAGCTCACCTGGGACAGGGAGACTCTCTGGGGCCAACGTCCTGACTTTC
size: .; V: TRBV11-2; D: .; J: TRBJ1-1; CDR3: CASSPGVPEAFF; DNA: TGTGCCAGCAGCCCAGGGGTCCCTGAAGCTTTCTTT
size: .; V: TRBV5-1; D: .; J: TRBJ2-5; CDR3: CASSPGLNGGQVETQYF; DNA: TGCGCCAGCAGCCCAGGTCTTAACGGGGGGCAGGTAGAGACCCAGTACTTC
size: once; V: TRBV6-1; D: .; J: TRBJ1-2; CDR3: CASSEGAGGHGYTF; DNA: TGTGCCAGCAGTGAAGGGGCAGGAGGGCACGGCTACACCTTC
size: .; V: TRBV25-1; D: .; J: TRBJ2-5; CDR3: CASSEDKTQYF; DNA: TGTGCCAGCAGTGAAGACAAGACCCAGTACTTC
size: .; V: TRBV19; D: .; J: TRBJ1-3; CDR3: CASSIGQGNTIYF; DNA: TGTGCCAGTAGTATCGGACAAGGAAACACCATATATTTT
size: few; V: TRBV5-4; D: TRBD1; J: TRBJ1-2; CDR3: CASSLKGQSYGYTF; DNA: TGTGCCAGCAGCCTTAAGGGACAGAGCTATGGCTACACCTTC
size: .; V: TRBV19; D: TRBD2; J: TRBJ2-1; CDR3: CASSNQREIGYNEQFF; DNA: TGTGCCAGTAGTAACCAGCGGGAGATCGGGTACAATGAGCAGTTCTTC
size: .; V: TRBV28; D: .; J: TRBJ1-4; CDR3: CASSQNPGLGEKLFF; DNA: TGTGCCAGCAGTCAAAATCCAGGGTTGGGGGAAAAACTGTTTTTT
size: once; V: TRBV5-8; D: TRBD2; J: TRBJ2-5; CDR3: CASSAQLAGGYF; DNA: TGTGCCAGCAGCGCCCAACTAGCGGGAGGGTACTTC
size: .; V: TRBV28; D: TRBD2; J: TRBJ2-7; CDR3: CASSLWGSGRPYEQYF; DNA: TGTGCCAGCAGTTTATGGGGTAGCGGGAGGCCCTACGAGCAGTACTTC
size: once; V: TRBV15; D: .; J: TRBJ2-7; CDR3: CATSRVEGAHEQYF; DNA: TGTGCCACCAGCAGGGTGGAAGGGGCCCACGAGCAGTACTTC
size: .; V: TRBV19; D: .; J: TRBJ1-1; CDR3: CASSIVSNTEAFF; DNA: TGTGCCAGTAGTATTGTGAGCAACACTGAAGCTTTCTTT
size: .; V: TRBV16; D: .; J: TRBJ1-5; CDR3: CASSKGANQPQHF; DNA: TGTGCCAGCAGCAAAGGGGCGAATCAGCCCCAGCATTTT
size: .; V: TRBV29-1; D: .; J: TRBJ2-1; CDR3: CSVFGGSFTYNEQFF; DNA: TGCAGCGTTTTCGGGGGTAGTTTTACCTACAATGAGCAGTTCTTC
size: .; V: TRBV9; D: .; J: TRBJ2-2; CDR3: CASRLDVRTGELFF; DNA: TGTGCCAGCAGACTAGACGTCCGGACCGGGGAGCTGTTTTTT
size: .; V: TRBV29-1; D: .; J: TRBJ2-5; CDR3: CSVSLSQETQYF; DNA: TGCAGCGTTTCTCTCAGTCAGGAGACCCAGTACTTC
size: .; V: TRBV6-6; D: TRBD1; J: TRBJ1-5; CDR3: CASGTGGNQPQHF; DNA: TGTGCCAGCGGGACAGGGGGCAATCAGCCCCAGCATTTT
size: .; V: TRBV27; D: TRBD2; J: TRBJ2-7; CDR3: CASSLGRGKEQYF; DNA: TGTGCCAGCAGTTTAGGGCGGGGGAAAGAGCAGTACTTC
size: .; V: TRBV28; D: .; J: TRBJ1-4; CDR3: CASSLRFGSSTNEKLFF; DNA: TGTGCCAGCAGTTTACGCTTTGGCAGTTCGACTAATGAAAAACTGTTTTTT
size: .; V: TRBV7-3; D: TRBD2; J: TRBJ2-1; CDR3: CASSPAVAGGYNEQFF; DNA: TGTGCCAGCAGTCCGGCGGTAGCGGGGGGGTACAATGAGCAGTTCTTC
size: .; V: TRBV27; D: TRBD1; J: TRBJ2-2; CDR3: CASRKQGAGELFF; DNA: TGTGCCAGCAGAAAACAGGGGGCCGGGGAGCTGTTTTTT
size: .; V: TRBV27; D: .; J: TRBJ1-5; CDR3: CASSPGSGNNQPQHF; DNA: TGTGCCAGCAGCCCCGGGTCAGGGAACAATCAGCCCCAGCATTTT
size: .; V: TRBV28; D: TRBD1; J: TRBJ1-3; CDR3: CASSLSASLGQTGNTIYF; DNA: TGTGCCAGCAGTTTATCTGCGAGTTTGGGACAGACTGGAAACACCATATATTTT
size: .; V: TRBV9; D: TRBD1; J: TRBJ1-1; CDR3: CASSVGTGGNTEAFF; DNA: TGTGCCAGCAGCGTGGGGACAGGGGGCAACACTGAAGCTTTCTTT
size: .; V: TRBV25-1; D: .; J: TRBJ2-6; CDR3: CASTVSGANVLTF; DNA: TGTGCCAGCACCGTCTCCGGGGCCAACGTCCTGACTTTC
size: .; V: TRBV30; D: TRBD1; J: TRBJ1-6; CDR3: CAWSVRDRGSPLHF; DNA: TGTGCCTGGAGTGTACGGGACAGGGGTTCACCCCTCCACTTT
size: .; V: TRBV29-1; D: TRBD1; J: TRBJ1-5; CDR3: CSVRGQGRNQPQHF; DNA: TGCAGCGTTAGGGGACAGGGTAGAAATCAGCCCCAGCATTTT
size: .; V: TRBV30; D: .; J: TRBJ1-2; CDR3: CAWRSNPANYGYTF; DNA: TGTGCCTGGAGATCGAATCCAGCTAACTATGGCTACACCTTC